Listed here are 15 T cell receptor beta chains from one sample, sequenced in a study of cytomegalovirus exposure and HLA in healthy donors. Only in-frame clones appear in the TCRdb table, and some are missing; sequencing was by immunoSEQ multiplex PCR. Of about 360,000 clones in the sample, 86% were seen once. The sample comprised PBMCs. The source is a woman aged 18 to 35 in good health and CMV-seronegative.

This chain joins TRBV2 and TRBJ1-2, with a tentative D call TRBD1 (5 bases). Germline assignment: CDR1 SNHLY and CDR2 FYNNEI. This CDR3 is 16 amino acids long. The V end lost 5 bases, the J end lost 8 bases, and 24 bases lay between the germline ends. CDR3 amino acids: CASSKNPGLALGGYTF. CDR3 nucleotides: TGTGCCAGCAGTAAAAATCCGGGACTCGCCTTGGGAGGCTACACCTTC.

This clone has more than one count but fewer than ten. The chain couples TRBV14 to TRBJ1-2; 7 nucleotides align to TRBD1. CDR3 size: 17 residues. The germline V gene encodes CDR1 SGHDN and CDR2 FVKESK. Trimming removed 4 bases from V and 6 bases from J; junction bases left unmatched: 17. In DNA form, the CDR3 reads TGTGCCAGCAGCCTACATACGACAGGGAGGTACCCGAATGGCTACACCTTC. Protein: CASSLHTTGRYPNGYTF.

The chain employs TRBV7-9 and TRBJ2-7; maybe TRBD1 (6 bases). Trimming removed 4 bases at V and 1 base at J, with 11 bases between. The germline V gene encodes CDR1 SEHNR and CDR2 FQNEAQ (reference sequence). The CDR3 is 14 amino acids. The CDR3 spells CASSSQGMSYEQYF. CDR3 sequence (DNA): TGTGCCAGCAGCTCACAGGGTATGTCCTACGAGCAGTACTTC. The complete variable domain, with remaining parts taken from reference TRBV7-9 and TRBJ2-7, reads DTGVSQNPRHKITKRGQNVTFRCDPISEHNRLYWYRQTLGQGPEFLTYFQNEAQLEKSRLLSDRFSAERPKGSFSTLEIQRTEQGDSAMYLCASSSQGMSYEQYFGPGTRLTVT.

This clone appeared once. V and J are TRBV5-6 and TRBJ2-7; 15 bases match TRBD2. The CDR3 runs 17 residues. The V gene end was trimmed by 3 bases and the J gene end by 0 bases; junction bases not matched to a gene: 4. CDR1 SGHDT and CDR2 YYEEEE come from the germline V gene. Here the CDR3 reads CASSWGLAGGHSYEQYF. CDR3 sequence (DNA): TGTGCCAGCAGCTGGGGACTAGCGGGGGGCCACTCCTACGAGCAGTACTTC.

The CDR3 DNA reads TGTGCCAGCAGTCCTACCCCCCGTGGAAAACTGTTTTTT. This codes for CASSPTPRGKLFF. The chain joins TRBV27 to TRBJ1-4; no definite D call. CDR1 and CDR2 from the germline V gene are MNHEY and SMNVEV (reference sequence). Trimming pared 5 bases from V and 10 bases from J, leaving 14 bases between. CDR3 length: 13 residues.

The chain carries TRBV4-2 and TRBJ2-3; 10 nucleotides line up with TRBD2. Germline-derived CDR1 and CDR2 are LGHNA and YNFKEQ. This CDR3 is 17 amino acids long. Trimming removed 0 bases from V and 4 bases from J; junction bases left unmatched: 7. This CDR3 reads CASSQEPLAGVPDTQYF. CDR3 DNA sequence: TGTGCCAGCAGCCAAGAGCCCCTAGCGGGAGTCCCAGATACGCAGTATTTT.

The V gene is TRBV5-4, the J gene TRBJ1-2, with TRBD1 as a possible D gene (6 bases). Germline loops: CDR1 SGHNT, CDR2 YYREEE (reference sequence). Trimming removed 2 bases from V and 2 bases from J, with 7 bases in between. CDR3 size: 13 residues. The CDR3 is CASSLDRNYGYTF. The CDR3 DNA follows: TGTGCCAGCAGCTTAGACAGGAACTATGGCTACACCTTC.

The chain has TRBV18 and TRBJ1-2; D uncertain. CDR1 is KGHSH and CDR2 is LQKENI in the germline V gene. This CDR3 has 17 amino acids. Between the trimmed V and J ends, which lost 2 bases and 1 base, there was a span of 17 bases. The CDR3 spells CASSPTNRPGINYGYTF. The CDR3 DNA reads TGTGCCAGCTCACCAACAAACCGACCGGGGATTAACTATGGCTACACCTTC.

A single count supports this clone. This chain connects TRBV7-8 to TRBJ1-1; D gene unclear. The V gene's germline CDR1 is SGHVS and CDR2 FQNEAQ. The CDR3 extends over 15 amino acids. Trimming removed 5 bases at V and 0 bases at J, with 13 bases between. The CDR3 is CASSKQNIMNTEAFF. CDR3 nucleotide sequence: TGTGCCAGCAGCAAACAGAATATCATGAACACTGAAGCTTTCTTT.

The genes are TRBV15 and TRBJ2-3, with a tentative D call TRBD1 (5 bases). CDR3 length: 15 amino acids. Looked up from germline, CDR1 is LNHNV and CDR2 is YYDKDF (reference sequence). V was cut by 1 base and J by 3 bases, with 11 bases left in between. The CDR3 coding sequence is TGTGCCACCAGCAGAGTTGGTTCAGGGACAGATACGCAGTATTTT. Protein sequence: CATSRVGSGTDTQYF.

This chain uses TRBV5-1 with TRBJ2-2, with D perhaps TRBD1 (5 bases). Trimming cost V 4 bases and J 1 base, with 8 bases left between them. This CDR3 region has 14 residues. Germline CDR1 reads SGHRS; CDR2 reads YFSETQ. The CDR3 region has the DNA TGCGCCAGCAGCCGCAGGGAGAACACCGGGGAGCTGTTTTTT. Translating gives CASSRRENTGELFF.

V usage is TRBV19 and J usage is TRBJ2-7; 7 bases map to TRBD1. The CDR3 covers 15 residues. Per the germline V gene, CDR1 is LNHDA and CDR2 is SQIVND (reference sequence). J lost 1 base, V lost 4 bases, and 7 bases had no gene match. CDR3 sequence: CASSRLTGKSYEQYF. The DNA of the CDR3 is TGTGCCAGTAGTAGGCTGACAGGGAAATCCTACGAGCAGTACTTC.

The chain employs TRBV19 and TRBJ2-7; a weak D match, TRBD2 (7 bases). Germline CDR1 LNHDA, CDR2 SQIVND (reference sequence). Deletions cut 6 bases from V and 4 bases from J, with 13 bases between. The CDR3 runs 13 residues. The CDR3 sequence: CASSPGGGYEQYF. CDR3 sequence (DNA): TGTGCCAGTAGCCCGGGGGGCGGGTACGAGCAGTACTTC.

V gene TRBV23-1 combines with J gene TRBJ2-7; D may be TRBD2 (7 bases). TRBV23-1 is an ORF, and what it does is uncertain. There are 16 residues in the CDR3. Deletions cut 11 bases from V and 0 bases from J, with 23 bases between. CDR3 region: CAPGRGRANSSYEQYF. DNA of the CDR3: TGCGCCCCGGGGCGGGGGCGCGCAAACAGCTCCTACGAGCAGTACTTC.

This clone turned up a few times. The gene calls are TRBV30 and TRBJ1-5; no reliable D call. This CDR3 contains 13 residues. Trimming cost V 3 bases and J 6 bases, with 12 bases left between them. CDR1 is GTSNPN, CDR2 SVGIG, per germline (reference sequence). The CDR3 region has the DNA TGTGCCTGGAGCAGGCTTTTGACTCAGCCCCAGCATTTT. It is translated as CAWSRLLTQPQHF.